The 27 T cell receptor beta chains in this list originate from one sample, sequenced in a study of radiotherapy plus CTLA-4 blockade in lung cancer. Produced via immunoSEQ multiplex PCR; TCRdb's table is partial and in-frame only. The sample holds 95,000 to 150,000 clones, about nine tenths seen once. This material consisted of peripheral blood, taken from a patient treated with radiotherapy plus ipilimumab. The receptors were gathered from a human donor with non-small cell lung cancer that progressed on radiotherapy plus ipilimumab.

This chain connects TRBV5-1 to TRBJ2-3, with TRBD1 matching over 8 bases. Germline V gene data show CDR1 as SGHRS and CDR2 as YFSETQ. This CDR3 region has 15 residues. Trimming cost V 1 base and J 6 bases; bases outside gene matches: 7. CDR3 sequence reads: CASSLQDRVIDTQYF. The CDR3 nucleotides are TGCGCCAGCAGCTTGCAGGACAGGGTCATTGATACGCAGTATTTT.

This clone was recorded once. The chain uses TRBV18 and TRBJ1-4; perhaps TRBD1 as D (5 bases). This CDR3 is 15 amino acids long. The germline CDR1 and CDR2 sequences are KGHSH and LQKENI. V lost 1 base, J lost 4 bases, and 10 bases lay in between. The CDR3 DNA reads TGTGCCAGCTCACCACAGGGACCGAGTAATGAAAAACTGTTTTTT. Protein product: CASSPQGPSNEKLFF.

The chain employs TRBV5-1 and TRBJ2-2; 10 nucleotides agree with TRBD2. Germline V gene sequence: CDR1 SGHRS, CDR2 YFSETQ. This CDR3 spans 17 amino acids. The V segment lost 1 base and the J segment 1 base; nucleotides outside the gene matches: 4. The CDR3 nucleotides read TGCGCCAGCAGCTTGACCATAGCGGGAGGGAACACCGGGGAGCTGTTTTTT. It yields the protein CASSLTIAGGNTGELFF.

The chain recombines TRBV30 with TRBJ2-6; D possibly uses TRBD1 or TRBD2 (5 bases each). V was clipped by 2 bases and J by 4 bases, with 12 bases between them. Germline V gene lookup returns CDR1 GTSNPN and CDR2 SVGIG (reference sequence). The CDR3 totals 15 residues. The CDR3 nucleotides are TGTGCCTGGAGTTTTCCGGGGCCCGGGGCCAACGTCCTGACTTTC. Its translation: CAWSFPGPGANVLTF.

The chain combines TRBV20-1 with TRBJ1-1; tentative D call: TRBD1 (5 bases). Germline V gene lookup returns CDR1 DFQATT and CDR2 SNEGSKA (reference sequence). Trimming left V 4 bases short and J 5 bases short, with 5 bases between. The CDR3 runs 10 residues. CDR3 nucleotides: TGCAGTGCTACAGGGACTGAAGCTTTCTTT. This sequence encodes CSATGTEAFF.

The gene calls are TRBV11-3 and TRBJ2-2, with D perhaps matching TRBD1 (6 bases). The CDR3 has 15 amino acids. The V gene's germline CDR1 is SGHNT and CDR2 YENEEA. V gave up 2 bases and J gave up 6 bases, with 13 bases separating them. CDR3 amino acids: CASSLIGTGPGELFF. CDR3 sequence (DNA): TGTGCCAGCAGCTTAATCGGCACAGGGCCCGGGGAGCTGTTTTTT.

This sequence joins TRBV10-3 and TRBJ1-5, with TRBD1 matching 12 bases. V lost 4 bases to trimming and J lost 5 bases; unmatched junction nucleotides: 9. The CDR3 spans 17 residues. Germline V lookup: CDR1 ENHRY, CDR2 SYGVKD. The CDR3 nucleotides read TGTGCCATCAGTGGGGGACTGGGGACAGGGGGCGATCAGCCCCAGCATTTT. It yields the protein CAISGGLGTGGDQPQHF.

The chain has TRBV19 and TRBJ1-5; TRBD1 agrees at 8 bases. V lost 5 bases and J lost 4; bases outside the gene matches: 10. The CDR3 loop spans 16 amino acids. CDR1 is LNHDA and CDR2 is SQIVND in the germline V gene (reference sequence). CDR3 protein: CASSDGQGVGNQPQHF. CDR3 nucleotide sequence: TGTGCCAGTAGTGACGGACAGGGCGTGGGAAATCAGCCCCAGCATTTT.

This rearrangement joins TRBV12-5 to TRBJ1-1; D is uncertain. From germline, CDR1 is LGHNT and CDR2 FRNRAP. The CDR3 consists of 11 residues. With 7 bases removed from V and 0 bases from J, the gap between germline ends came to 3 bases. CDR3 protein: CASALNTEAFF. CDR3 nucleotide sequence: TGTGCTAGTGCCCTGAACACTGAAGCTTTCTTT.

The rearrangement uses TRBV4-2 and TRBJ1-4; no reliable D call. The CDR3 covers 16 residues. Germline CDR1 reads LGHNA; CDR2 reads YNFKEQ. The V end lost 2 bases, the J end lost 0 bases, and 10 bases lay between the germline ends. The CDR3 bases are TGTGCCAGCAGCCAATCCGACCGTCCAACTAATGAAAAACTGTTTTTT. Protein: CASSQSDRPTNEKLFF.

V is TRBV21-1 and J is TRBJ1-4; TRBD1, as called in the table, went unchecked against the DNA. TRBV21-1 is termed a pseudogene. This CDR3 region has 16 residues. DNA for the CDR3: TGTGCCAGCAGCAAAGGTAGTTGGGCCCCTAATGAAAAACTGTTTTTT. Encoded protein: CASSKGSWAPNEKLFF.

The chain combines TRBV7-9 with TRBJ1-2, with D uncertain. From germline, CDR1 is SEHNR and CDR2 FQNEAQ (reference sequence). The CDR3 contains 12 residues. V gave up 1 base and J gave up 4 bases, with 4 bases separating them. CDR3 nucleotides: TGTGCCAGCAGCTTAGGCAGCTATGGCTACACCTTC. Its translation: CASSLGSYGYTF. Together with reference TRBV7-9 and TRBJ1-2, the CDR3 gives the full variable domain: DTGVSQNPRHKITKRGQNVTFRCDPISEHNRLYWYRQTLGQGPEFLTYFQNEAQLEKSRLLSDRFSAERPKGSFSTLEIQRTEQGDSAMYLCASSLGSYGYTFGSGTRLTVV.

V is TRBV6-6 and J is TRBJ1-2; D is possibly TRBD1 (6 bases). From germline, CDR1 is MNHNY and CDR2 SVGAGI (reference sequence). This CDR3 spans 13 amino acids. Trimming left V 5 bases short and J 6 bases short, with 13 bases between. In DNA, the CDR3 is TGTGCCAGCAGTCAACAGGGAACCAATGGCTACACCTTC. Its translation: CASSQQGTNGYTF.

A remark on this clone: This sample includes further DNA sequences coding for the same CDR3. The genes are TRBV5-1 and TRBJ2-2; D gene ambiguous. The V gene's germline CDR1 is SGHRS and CDR2 YFSETQ. Trimming cost V 1 base and J 2 bases, with 3 bases left between them. The CDR3 runs to 13 residues. The CDR3 region has the DNA TGCGCCAGCAGCTTGCTAAACACCGGGGAGCTGTTTTTT. Its protein product is CASSLLNTGELFF.

The rearrangement uses TRBV4-1 and TRBJ2-3; TRBD1 matches 8 bases. The germline V gene has CDR1 MGHRA and CDR2 YSYEKL. CDR3 length: 17 amino acids. The V segment lost 3 bases and the J segment 3 bases; nucleotides outside the gene matches: 11. The CDR3 region has the DNA TGCGCCAGCAGCCAGACAGGGGCTTCTATCGGTACAGATACGCAGTATTTT. It specifies CASSQTGASIGTDTQYF.

The chain employs TRBV10-1 and TRBJ1-5; the D is unclear. The ends were cut back, 9 bases at V and 7 bases at J, with 7 bases in the middle. Germline lookup yields CDR1 WNHNN and CDR2 SYGVQD (reference sequence). This CDR3 spans 10 amino acids. The CDR3 DNA is TGCGCCAGGACTTGGCAGCCCCAGCATTTT. Its translation is CARTWQPQHF.

This clone was observed a single time. The chain has TRBV7-2 and TRBJ2-2; maybe TRBD1 (5 bases). The V and J ends lost 3 bases and 4 bases respectively, with 12 bases between them. Germline CDR1 SGHTA, CDR2 FQGNSA. The CDR3 covers 15 residues. CDR3 nucleotide sequence: TGTGCCAGCAGCTTTCAATCCAGGGCCACCGGGGAGCTGTTTTTT. Protein product: CASSFQSRATGELFF. The full variable domain, completed using reference TRBV7-2 and TRBJ2-2, is GAGVSQSPSNKVTEKGKDVELRCDPISGHTALYWYRQSLGQGLEFLIYFQGNSAPDKSGLPSDRFSAERTGGSVSTLTIQRTQQEDSAVYLCASSFQSRATGELFFGEGSRLTVL.

The chain is built from TRBV2 and TRBJ2-1; TRBD2 matches at 9 bases. Germline lookup yields CDR1 SNHLY and CDR2 FYNNEI. J gave up 5 bases and V 6 bases, and 8 bases lay outside the gene matches. The CDR3 runs 15 residues. DNA for the CDR3: TGTGCCAGCAGCAGACTAGCGGCACAAAACAATGAGCAGTTCTTC. Translation gives CASSRLAAQNNEQFF.

A word on this clone: Other DNA sequences of this sample code for an identical CDR3. The gene calls are TRBV20-1 and TRBJ2-3; D remains ambiguous. This CDR3 has 11 residues. Trimming cost V 5 bases and J 3 bases, with 6 bases left between them. Germline assignment: CDR1 DFQATT and CDR2 SNEGSKA (reference sequence). CDR3 sequence (DNA): TGCAGTGCTCGCGCAACAGATACGCAGTATTTT. The encoded protein is CSARATDTQYF.

Points on this clone: The germline gene is not matched at one end of the junction; a read error may be the cause. The V call is TRBV7-2, the J call TRBJ1-4; D uncertain. The CDR3 covers 14 residues. Germline values: CDR1 SGHTA, CDR2 FQGNSA. Here the CDR3 reads CASSLGLSNEKLFF. DNA for the CDR3: TGTGCCAGCAGTTTAGGGCTCTCTAATGAAAAACTGTTTTTT.

This chain connects TRBV29-1 to TRBJ1-1; 7 nucleotides line up with TRBD1. The CDR3 sequence is 12 residues long. V trimming: 7 bases; J trimming: 10 bases; junction bases outside the gene matches: 12. The germline CDR1 and CDR2 sequences are SQVTM and ANQGSEA. This CDR3 is CSALTGSQGAFF. The DNA of the CDR3 is TGCAGCGCCTTGACAGGGTCTCAGGGAGCTTTCTTT.

J is TRBJ2-7 and V is TRBV27; tentative D call: TRBD1 (6 bases). CDR3 length equals 14 residues. The germline V gene has CDR1 MNHEY and CDR2 SMNVEV (reference sequence). The V end was cut by 4 bases, the J end by 4 bases, with 14 bases between. CDR3: CASSWGPSRYEQYF. CDR3 sequence (DNA): TGTGCCAGCAGTTGGGGGCCCAGCAGGTACGAGCAGTACTTC.

The rearrangement uses TRBV2 and TRBJ2-2, with D uncertain. CDR3 size: 13 residues. Per the germline V gene, CDR1 is SNHLY and CDR2 is FYNNEI. V shed 6 bases and J shed 0 bases, with 5 bases lying between them. The CDR3 spells CASRVSNTGELFF. CDR3 bases: TGTGCCAGCAGAGTCTCGAACACCGGGGAGCTGTTTTTT. The full variable domain, in which reference TRBV2 and TRBJ2-2 provide the parts outside the CDR3, is EPEVTQTPSHQVTQMGQEVILRCVPISNHLYFYWYRQILGQKVEFLVSFYNNEISEKSEIFDDQFSVERPDGSNFTLKIRSTKLEDSAMYFCASRVSNTGELFFGEGSRLTVL.

J is TRBJ1-5 and V is TRBV19; possibly TRBD1 for D (6 bases). CDR3 size: 14 residues. Per germline, CDR1 LNHDA and CDR2 SQIVND (reference sequence). Trimming removed 4 bases at V and 7 bases at J, with 14 bases between. The CDR3 sequence is CASSSITGRQPQHF. CDR3 sequence (DNA): TGTGCCAGTAGTAGCATCACAGGGAGGCAGCCCCAGCATTTT.

The chain combines TRBV29-1 with TRBJ2-6; TRBD1 matches 11 bases. With V trimmed by 6 bases and J by 3 bases, 4 bases remained unmatched. Germline V lookup: CDR1 SQVTM, CDR2 ANQGSEA. There are 15 residues in the CDR3. The CDR3 sequence: CSVRTGGLGANVLTF. The CDR3, as DNA: TGCAGCGTACGGACAGGGGGCCTTGGGGCCAACGTCCTGACTTTC.

CDR3: CASSLVPAGGTGANVLTF. In DNA, the CDR3 is TGTGCCAGCAGCTTAGTCCCGGCGGGAGGGACTGGGGCCAACGTCCTGACTTTC. V gene TRBV7-6 combines with J gene TRBJ2-6, with TRBD2 matching over 9 bases. CDR3 length equals 18 residues. In germline, CDR1 is SGHVS, CDR2 FNYEAQ. The V and J ends lost 1 base and 2 bases, in that order; junction bases with no gene match: 6. The full variable domain, in which reference TRBV7-6 and TRBJ2-6 provide the parts outside the CDR3, is GAGVSQSPRYKVTKRGQDVALRCDPISGHVSLYWYRQALGQGPEFLTYFNYEAQQDKSGLPNDRFSAERPEGSISTLTIQRTEQRDSAMYRCASSLVPAGGTGANVLTFGAGSRLTVL.

The V gene is TRBV18, the J gene TRBJ2-1, with 8 bases that match TRBD2. The CDR3 length is 13 residues. Germline V gene lookup returns CDR1 KGHSH and CDR2 LQKENI. V shed 4 bases, J shed 10 bases, and the junction held 6 bases outside the gene matches. The CDR3 sequence: CASSLGLALEQFF. The CDR3 coding sequence is TGTGCCAGCTCACTAGGACTAGCACTCGAGCAGTTCTTC.